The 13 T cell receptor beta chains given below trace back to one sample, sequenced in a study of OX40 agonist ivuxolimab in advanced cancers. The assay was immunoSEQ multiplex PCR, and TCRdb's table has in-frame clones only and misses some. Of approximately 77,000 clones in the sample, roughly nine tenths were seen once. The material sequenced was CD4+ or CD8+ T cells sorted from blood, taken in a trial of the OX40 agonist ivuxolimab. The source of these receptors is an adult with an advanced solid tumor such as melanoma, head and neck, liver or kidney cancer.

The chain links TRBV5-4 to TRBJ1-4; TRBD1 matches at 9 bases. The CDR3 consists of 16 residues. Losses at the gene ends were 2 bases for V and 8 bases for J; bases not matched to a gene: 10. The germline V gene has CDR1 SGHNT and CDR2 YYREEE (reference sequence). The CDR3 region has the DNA TGTGCCAGCAGCTTTAAATCGGGACAGGGCAAAGAAAAACTGTTTTTT. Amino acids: CASSFKSGQGKEKLFF.

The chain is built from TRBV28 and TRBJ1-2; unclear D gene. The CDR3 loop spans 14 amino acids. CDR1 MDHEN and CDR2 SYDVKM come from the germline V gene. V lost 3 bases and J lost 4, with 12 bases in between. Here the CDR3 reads CASSFRSRGYGYTF. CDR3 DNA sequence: TGTGCCAGCAGTTTTCGGTCCCGCGGCTATGGCTACACCTTC.

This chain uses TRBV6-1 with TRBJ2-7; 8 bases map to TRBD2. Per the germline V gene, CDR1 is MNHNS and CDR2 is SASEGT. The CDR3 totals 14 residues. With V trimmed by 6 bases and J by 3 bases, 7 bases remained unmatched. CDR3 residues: CASSREGGIYEQYF. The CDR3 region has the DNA TGTGCCAGCAGCCGGGAGGGAGGGATCTACGAGCAGTACTTC.

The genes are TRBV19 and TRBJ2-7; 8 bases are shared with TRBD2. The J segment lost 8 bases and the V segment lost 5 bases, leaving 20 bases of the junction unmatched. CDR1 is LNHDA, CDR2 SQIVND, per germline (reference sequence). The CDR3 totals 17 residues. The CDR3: CASSVTGPSGSVGQQYF. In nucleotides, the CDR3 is TGTGCCAGTAGTGTGACAGGTCCTAGCGGGTCCGTCGGACAGCAGTACTTC.

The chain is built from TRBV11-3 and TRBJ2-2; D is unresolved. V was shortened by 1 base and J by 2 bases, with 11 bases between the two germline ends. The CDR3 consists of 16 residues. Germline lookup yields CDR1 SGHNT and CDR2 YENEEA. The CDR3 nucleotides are TGTGCCAGCAGCTTAGGTGGTGCTGCTAACACCGGGGAGCTGTTTTTT. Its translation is CASSLGGAANTGELFF. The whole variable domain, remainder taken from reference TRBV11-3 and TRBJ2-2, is EAGVVQSPRYKIIEKKQPVAFWCNPISGHNTLYWYLQNLGQGPELLIRYENEEAVDDSQLPKDRFSAERLKGVDSTLKIQPAELGDSAVYLCASSLGGAANTGELFFGEGSRLTVL.

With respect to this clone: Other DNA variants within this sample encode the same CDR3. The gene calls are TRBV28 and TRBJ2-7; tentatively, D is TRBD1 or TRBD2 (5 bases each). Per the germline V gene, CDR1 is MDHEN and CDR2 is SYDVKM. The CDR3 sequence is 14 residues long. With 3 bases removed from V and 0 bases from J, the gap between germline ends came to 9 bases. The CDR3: CASSFSGSSYEQYF. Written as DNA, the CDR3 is TGTGCCAGCAGTTTCTCAGGGAGCTCCTACGAGCAGTACTTC.

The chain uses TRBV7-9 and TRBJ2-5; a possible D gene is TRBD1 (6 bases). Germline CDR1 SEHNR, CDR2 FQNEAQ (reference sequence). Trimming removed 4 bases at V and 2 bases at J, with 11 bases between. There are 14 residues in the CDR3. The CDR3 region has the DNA TGTGCCAGCAGCTCGACAGGAAAGCAAGAGACCCAGTACTTC. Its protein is CASSSTGKQETQYF.

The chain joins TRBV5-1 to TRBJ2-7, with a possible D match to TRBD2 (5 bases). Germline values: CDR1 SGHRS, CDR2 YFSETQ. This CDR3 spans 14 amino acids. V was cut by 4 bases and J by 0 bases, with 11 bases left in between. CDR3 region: CASSLTTPSYEQYF. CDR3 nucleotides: TGCGCCAGCAGCCTGACTACCCCCTCCTACGAGCAGTACTTC.

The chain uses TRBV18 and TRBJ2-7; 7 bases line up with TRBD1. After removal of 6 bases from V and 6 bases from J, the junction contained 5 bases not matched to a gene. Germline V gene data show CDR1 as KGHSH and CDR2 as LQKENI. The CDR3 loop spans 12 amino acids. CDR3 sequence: CASSGQVPEQYF. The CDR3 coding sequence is TGTGCCAGCTCCGGACAGGTTCCCGAGCAGTACTTC.

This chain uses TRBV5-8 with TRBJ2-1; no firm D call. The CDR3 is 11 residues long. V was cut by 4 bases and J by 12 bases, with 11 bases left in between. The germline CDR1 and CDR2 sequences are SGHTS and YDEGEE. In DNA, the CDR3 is TGTGCCAGCAGCGCCTCAACCTCGCAGTTCTTC. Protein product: CASSASTSQFF.

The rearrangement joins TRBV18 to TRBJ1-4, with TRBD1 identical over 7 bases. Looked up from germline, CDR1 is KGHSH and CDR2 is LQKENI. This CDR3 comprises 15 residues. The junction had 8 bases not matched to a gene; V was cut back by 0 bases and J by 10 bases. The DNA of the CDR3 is TGTGCCAGCTCACCACCGGTAGGGGGCAACGGAAAACTGTTTTTT. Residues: CASSPPVGGNGKLFF. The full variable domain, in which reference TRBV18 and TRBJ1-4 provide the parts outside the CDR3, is NAGVMQNPRHLVRRRGQEARLRCSPMKGHSHVYWYRQLPEEGLKFMVYLQKENIIDESGMPKERFSAEFPKEGPSILRIQQVVRGDSAAYFCASSPPVGGNGKLFFGSGTQLSVL.

The CDR3 region is CASFPGQGRSGANVLTF. CDR3 nucleotide sequence: TGTGCCAGCTTTCCGGGACAGGGCCGCTCTGGGGCCAACGTCCTGACTTTC. The V gene is TRBV18, the J gene TRBJ2-6; TRBD1 agrees at 9 bases. This CDR3 spans 17 amino acids. With V trimmed by 7 bases and J by 0 bases, 7 bases remained unmatched. In germline, CDR1 is KGHSH, CDR2 LQKENI.

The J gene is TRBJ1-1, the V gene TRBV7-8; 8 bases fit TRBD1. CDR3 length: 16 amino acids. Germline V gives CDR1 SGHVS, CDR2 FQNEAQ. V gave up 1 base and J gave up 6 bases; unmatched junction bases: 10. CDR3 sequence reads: CASSLVVGRGPAEAFF. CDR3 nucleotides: TGTGCCAGCAGCTTAGTAGTCGGCAGGGGGCCGGCTGAAGCTTTCTTT.